Below are 26 T cell receptor beta chains sequenced from a single sample in a study of OX40 agonist ivuxolimab in advanced cancers. The method was immunoSEQ multiplex PCR; TCRdb's version includes in-frame clones alone and lacks a portion of them. The data show 89,000 or so clones, more than 80% seen once. The sample consisted of CD4+ or CD8+ T cells sorted from blood, taken in a trial of the OX40 agonist ivuxolimab. The receptors were gathered from an adult with an advanced solid tumor such as melanoma, head and neck, liver or kidney cancer.

The chain joins TRBV30 to TRBJ2-6; D uncertain. Germline lookup yields CDR1 GTSNPN and CDR2 SVGIG (reference sequence). The CDR3 has 13 residues. V was shortened by 0 bases and J by 2 bases, with 2 bases between the two germline ends. In DNA, the CDR3 is TGTGCCTGGAGTGTCGCTGGGGCCAACGTCCTGACTTTC. As protein: CAWSVAGANVLTF.

The chain carries TRBV7-9 and TRBJ2-3; 9 positions match TRBD1. The CDR3 totals 19 residues. V shed 2 bases, J shed 2 bases, and the junction held 14 bases outside the gene matches. Germline loops: CDR1 SEHNR, CDR2 FQNEAQ (reference sequence). As DNA, the CDR3 is TGTGCCAGCAGCTTATGGTTTGGGGTACAGGGGGCCCTCACAGATACGCAGTATTTT. It yields the protein CASSLWFGVQGALTDTQYF. Complete variable domain (other parts from reference TRBV7-9 and TRBJ2-3): DTGVSQNPRHKITKRGQNVTFRCDPISEHNRLYWYRQTLGQGPEFLTYFQNEAQLEKSRLLSDRFSAERPKGSFSTLEIQRTEQGDSAMYLCASSLWFGVQGALTDTQYFGPGTRLTVL.

The genes are TRBV9 and TRBJ2-2; D is ambiguous. Germline-derived CDR1 and CDR2 are SGDLS and YYNGEE. The V end lost 3 bases, the J end lost 3 bases, and 3 bases lay between the germline ends. The CDR3 sequence is 12 residues long. The CDR3 region has the DNA TGTGCCAGCAGCGCAGACACCGGGGAGCTGTTTTTT. Protein: CASSADTGELFF.

The rearrangement links TRBV27 to TRBJ1-5, with D unclear. The CDR3 runs to 13 residues. The ends were cut back, 5 bases at V and 0 bases at J, with 5 bases in the middle. In germline, CDR1 is MNHEY, CDR2 SMNVEV (reference sequence). The DNA for the CDR3 is TGTGCCAGCAGTATTTTTAGCAATCAGCCCCAGCATTTT. Its translation: CASSIFSNQPQHF.

The V gene is TRBV6-5, the J gene TRBJ1-1; 8 nucleotides align to TRBD1. CDR1 MNHEY and CDR2 SVGAGI come from the germline V gene. The trim removed 2 bases at V and 11 bases at J, leaving 7 bases unmatched. The CDR3 is 13 amino acids. For the CDR3, the DNA is TGTGCCAGCAGTTACAACAGGGGGGGTGAGGCTTTCTTT. Protein: CASSYNRGGEAFF.

The gene calls are TRBV9 and TRBJ1-5, with D unresolved. The CDR3 is 14 residues long. Trimming took off 1 base at V and 6 bases at J, with 11 bases between the two ends. CDR1 is SGDLS and CDR2 is YYNGEE in the germline V gene. The CDR3 is CASSVSSSGQPQHF. In DNA form, the CDR3 reads TGTGCCAGCAGCGTAAGTTCATCTGGTCAGCCCCAGCATTTT.

This chain links TRBV6-6 with TRBJ1-6; tentative D call: TRBD1 (5 bases). The ends were cut back, 9 bases at V and 14 bases at J, with 23 bases in the middle. Germline V gene lookup returns CDR1 MNHNY and CDR2 SVGAGI (reference sequence). The CDR3 totals 14 residues. Here the CDR3 reads CASLPTLEGRTLHF. The CDR3 DNA follows: TGTGCCAGTCTACCCACTCTTGAGGGGCGTACCCTCCACTTT.

This clone was detected a few times. This chain uses TRBV13 with TRBJ1-5; 10 nucleotides match TRBD1. With V trimmed by 5 bases and J by 7 bases, 2 bases remained unmatched. This CDR3 region has 13 residues. Germline V gene lookup returns CDR1 PRHDT and CDR2 FYEKMQ (reference sequence). The CDR3: CASSQGQGQPQHF. The CDR3 DNA reads as TGTGCCAGCAGCCAGGGACAGGGGCAGCCCCAGCATTTT.

The chain employs TRBV28 and TRBJ1-2; D is perhaps TRBD1 (5 bases). From germline, CDR1 is MDHEN and CDR2 SYDVKM. The CDR3 covers 15 residues. V dropped 5 bases and J dropped 4 bases, with 17 bases sitting between them. The chain's CDR3 is CASSPYQGGGYGYTF. DNA of the CDR3: TGTGCCAGCAGTCCGTATCAGGGAGGCGGCTATGGCTACACCTTC.

The rearrangement joins TRBV28 to TRBJ2-5, with D maybe TRBD1 (7 bases). The CDR3 has 14 residues. The V end lost 2 bases, the J end lost 5 bases, and 12 bases lay between the germline ends. Germline CDR1 reads MDHEN; CDR2 reads SYDVKM. CDR3: CASSLQGGEETQYF. The CDR3 DNA sequence: TGTGCCAGCAGTTTACAGGGGGGCGAGGAGACCCAGTACTTC.

J is TRBJ2-3 and V is TRBV30; 11 positions agree with TRBD2. The CDR3 has 15 amino acids. Per the germline V gene, CDR1 is GTSNPN and CDR2 is SVGIG (reference sequence). Trimming cost V 3 bases and J 1 base; bases outside gene matches: 3. Here the CDR3 DNA reads TGTGCCTGGAGCCTACTAGCGGGGGGCACAGATACGCAGTATTTT. Translated, it gives CAWSLLAGGTDTQYF.

The rearrangement uses TRBV6-5 and TRBJ2-5; TRBD2 matches at 7 bases. The CDR3 has 16 amino acids. Trimming cost V 2 bases and J 2 bases; bases outside gene matches: 8. In germline, CDR1 is MNHEY, CDR2 SVGAGI. CDR3 sequence reads: CASSYGRGSQQETQYF. In nucleotides, the CDR3 is TGTGCCAGCAGTTACGGGCGGGGGAGCCAACAAGAGACCCAGTACTTC.

CDR3 DNA: TGTGCCAGCGAATCCTTCTCTGGAAACACCATATATTTT. As protein: CASESFSGNTIYF. V usage is TRBV9 and J usage is TRBJ1-3; no clear D gene. CDR3 length: 13 residues. Germline CDR1 is SGDLS and CDR2 is YYNGEE. Trimming cost V 7 bases and J 0 bases, with 8 bases left between them.

The chain links TRBV6-1 to TRBJ1-5; no clear D gene. The V gene lost 3 bases and the J gene lost 4 bases, with 4 bases spanning the gap. The CDR3 spans 12 residues. Germline CDR1 MNHNS, CDR2 SASEGT. CDR3 residues: CASSDTNQPQHF. DNA of the CDR3: TGTGCCAGCAGTGACACTAATCAGCCCCAGCATTTT.

This clone was seen once. V and J are TRBV11-3 and TRBJ2-1, with 11 bases lining up with TRBD2. The CDR3 is 16 amino acids. After removal of 3 bases from V and 4 bases from J, the junction contained 5 bases not matched to a gene. Germline CDR1 reads SGHNT; CDR2 reads YENEEA. CDR3 residues: CASSFIAGGEYNEQFF. The CDR3 DNA is TGTGCCAGCAGCTTTATAGCGGGAGGGGAGTACAATGAGCAGTTCTTC. The whole variable domain, filled in from reference TRBV11-3 and TRBJ2-1, reads EAGVVQSPRYKIIEKKQPVAFWCNPISGHNTLYWYLQNLGQGPELLIRYENEEAVDDSQLPKDRFSAERLKGVDSTLKIQPAELGDSAVYLCASSFIAGGEYNEQFFGPGTRLTVL.

V is TRBV30 and J is TRBJ1-1; the D is unclear. CDR3 length: 13 amino acids. Germline V gives CDR1 GTSNPN, CDR2 SVGIG (reference sequence). Trimming left V 1 base short and J 6 bases short, with 12 bases between. Here the CDR3 DNA reads TGTGCCTGGAGTGGGGTAGTAGACTCTGAAGCTTTCTTT. Translated, it gives CAWSGVVDSEAFF.

J is TRBJ1-4 and V is TRBV4-3; 11 bases map to TRBD1. Per the germline V gene, CDR1 is LGHNA and CDR2 is YSLEER. Trimming at V came to 0 bases and at J to 4 bases, leaving 13 bases not matched to a gene. This CDR3 has 20 amino acids. The CDR3 region has the DNA TGCGCCAGCAGCCAAGATTGGGGGACAGGGGGAGAAGGGCTTAATGAAAAACTGTTTTTT. This codes for CASSQDWGTGGEGLNEKLFF.

The V and J genes are TRBV30 and TRBJ2-1; 7 bases match TRBD2. V lost 0 bases to trimming and J lost 13 bases; unmatched junction nucleotides: 3. This CDR3 is 11 amino acids long. The germline CDR1 and CDR2 sequences are GTSNPN and SVGIG (reference sequence). CDR3 DNA sequence: TGTGCCTGGAGTGTCCGACTAGCTCAGTTCTTC. Its translation is CAWSVRLAQFF.

The chain uses TRBV11-1 and TRBJ2-6; D gene uncertain. The V gene lost 1 base and the J gene lost 1 base, with 2 bases spanning the gap. Germline CDR1 and CDR2: SGHAT and FQDESV (reference sequence). The CDR3 is 14 residues long. The CDR3 loop is CASSLVSGANVLTF. CDR3 coding DNA: TGTGCCAGCAGCTTAGTTTCTGGGGCCAACGTCCTGACTTTC.

The genes are TRBV5-4 and TRBJ2-1; 8 positions match TRBD1. The V and J ends lost 2 bases and 4 bases, in that order; junction bases with no gene match: 5. CDR1 is SGHNT and CDR2 is YYREEE in the germline V gene (reference sequence). The CDR3 covers 15 residues. CDR3 sequence: CASSFPGTGYNEQFF. In DNA form, the CDR3 reads TGTGCCAGCAGCTTTCCCGGGACAGGTTACAATGAGCAGTTCTTC.

The chain recombines TRBV27 with TRBJ2-3; D unclear. Trimming left V 6 bases short and J 0 bases short, with 13 bases between. The CDR3 sequence is 15 residues long. Germline CDR1 reads MNHEY; CDR2 reads SMNVEV (reference sequence). Written as DNA, the CDR3 is TGTGCCAGCAGCCATAGGGAACCAAGCACAGATACGCAGTATTTT. Translated, it gives CASSHREPSTDTQYF.

By sample share, this clone is medium-sized. The rearrangement joins TRBV4-2 to TRBJ2-3, with D possibly being TRBD1 (5 bases). V lost 0 bases to trimming and J lost 4 bases, with 14 bases between them. Germline V gene lookup returns CDR1 LGHNA and CDR2 YNFKEQ. The length of the CDR3 is 16 residues. CDR3 nucleotides: TGTGCCAGCAGCCAAGAGTTTGGACACAGTTCAGATACGCAGTATTTT. This sequence encodes CASSQEFGHSSDTQYF.

Written as DNA, the CDR3 is TGTGCCAGCAGTCAACCGACTGGGGGATTTTCACCCCTCCACTTT. Protein: CASSQPTGGFSPLHF. The chain employs TRBV28 and TRBJ1-6; maybe TRBD1 (5 bases). V was shortened by 5 bases and J by 9 bases, with 17 bases between the two germline ends. Per germline, CDR1 MDHEN and CDR2 SYDVKM. This CDR3 is 15 amino acids long.

The chain employs TRBV5-6 and TRBJ1-5; a weak D match, TRBD1 (5 bases). V lost 0 bases, J lost 7 bases, and 14 bases lay in between. Looked up from germline, CDR1 is SGHDT and CDR2 is YYEEEE. This CDR3 is built from 15 residues. CDR3 coding DNA: TGTGCCAGCAGCTTGGGGGTAACAGGCGGCCAGCCCCAGCATTTT. It codes for CASSLGVTGGQPQHF.

V is TRBV18 and J is TRBJ2-1, with D maybe TRBD2 (5 bases). CDR3 size: 17 residues. CDR1 KGHSH and CDR2 LQKENI come from the germline V gene. The ends were cut back, 1 base at V and 0 bases at J, with 13 bases in the middle. CDR3 residues: CASSPRKGDTSYNEQFF. The CDR3 coding sequence is TGTGCCAGCTCACCACGCAAGGGAGATACCTCCTACAATGAGCAGTTCTTC.

The chain combines TRBV4-3 with TRBJ1-2, with a possible D match to TRBD1 (6 bases). CDR3 size: 13 residues. CDR1 is LGHNA, CDR2 YSLEER, per germline. V dropped 1 base and J dropped 6 bases, with 9 bases sitting between them. The CDR3 loop is CASSQAGVNGYTF. The CDR3 bases are TGCGCCAGCAGCCAAGCAGGGGTTAATGGCTACACCTTC.